Following are 5 T cell receptor beta chains from one sample sequenced in a study of regulatory T cells in long-lasting Graves disease. Time point described: newly diagnosed GD, antithyroid drugs for less than 3 months. TCR sequences were obtained from RNA taken from PBMCs. Construction of the TCR beta libraries employed iRepertoire HTBI primers in conjunction with Arm-PCR of CDR3 regions. From the multiplex PCR reads, TCRdb called clonotypes with MiXCR, one entry per CDR3 protein. The sample has under 450,000 distinct CDR3 sequences, approximately 12% seen once. The sample was also linked to a second study, of T cells in Graves' hyperthyroidism and ophthalmopathy.

This sample comprised peripheral blood mononuclear cells (PBMCs), obtained at new diagnosis, from a patient treated with antithyroid drugs. These receptors all come from a woman aged 18-29 years with Graves disease.

The table lists this clonotype with many counts. V usage is TRBV20-1 and J usage is TRBJ1-1, with D unresolved. This CDR3 has 13 amino acids. Trimming pared 0 bases from V and 4 bases from J, leaving 9 bases between. CDR1 and CDR2 from the germline V gene are DFQATT and SNEGSKA (reference sequence). The CDR3 region is CSARDPHATEAFF. DNA for the CDR3: TGCAGTGCTAGAGATCCGCATGCCACTGAAGCTTTCTTT.

J is TRBJ2-7 and V is TRBV30; 11 bases are a match to TRBD1. The CDR3 covers 12 residues. V shed 5 bases and J 3 bases; nucleotides not matched to a gene: 0. CDR1 and CDR2 from the germline V gene are GTSNPN and SVGIG (reference sequence). The DNA of the CDR3 is TGTGCCTGGGGGACAGGGGGCTACGAGCAGTACTTC. Protein sequence: CAWGTGGYEQYF.

This clonotype was detected ten times or more. This sequence joins TRBV28 and TRBJ1-1; maybe TRBD1 (6 bases). The CDR3 runs to 15 residues. V was clipped by 7 bases and J by 0 bases, with 15 bases between them. Germline lookup yields CDR1 MDHEN and CDR2 SYDVKM. This CDR3 is CASTRGGRLNTEAFF. The CDR3 bases are TGTGCCAGCACCCGGGGGGGCCGCTTGAACACTGAAGCTTTCTTT.

A note on this clonotype: No conserved phenylalanine or tryptophan ends this CDR3, so it is likely a read error. No DNA is shown, since the ends of the CDR3 on it are uncertain; the CDR3 is the one TCRdb lists. The chain recombines TRBV6-2 or TRBV6-3 with TRBJ1-1; the table names TRBD1, a call not compared with the DNA. Germline values: CDR1 MNHEY, CDR2 SVGEGT. The CDR3 length equals 14 residues, ends included. The CDR3 here is CASSYSILGFGTAG.

This clonotype was seen many times. The chain has TRBV12-3 or TRBV12-4 and TRBJ2-1; D is possibly TRBD1 or TRBD2 (5 bases each). The V and J ends lost 6 bases and 3 bases respectively, with 18 bases between them. The CDR3 consists of 16 residues. The CDR3 DNA is TGTGCCAGCAGCGCCGGGACCGACGAGTTCTACAATGAGCAGTTCTTC. Amino acid sequence: CASSAGTDEFYNEQFF.